This T cell receptor beta chain comes out of a study of T cells expressing NK-cell markers. Overall study: It was from sorted CD3+CD56+NKG2C+, CD3+CD56+NKG2C- and CD3+CD56-NKG2C+ T cells that TCR beta repertoires came. Overall study findings and caveats: Dominant NKG2C+ clonotype frequencies of roughly 1.0-7.5% of CD8+ T cells were measured in about six donors.

Making the TCR beta cDNA relied on 5'RACE template switching with UMIs. TCRdb reanalyzed the 5' RACE reads, giving one entry per CDR3 protein sequence and no DNA. The sample data list 440,000 or so distinct CDR3 sequences. The CDR3 sequence is 15 residues long. The germline gives CDR1 SGHTA, CDR2 FQGTGA. About this clonotype: What it binds is not known.

The sequence was collected from a woman aged 18 to 75 in good health. The J gene is TRBJ1-6, the V gene TRBV7-3; the TCRdb call, TRBD1, lacks DNA for checking. Sequences were obtained from blood T cells: a sorted CD56 or NKG2C T cell subset, CD4+ or CD8+ T cells, or bulk PBMC T cells (not recorded which). CDR3 loop: CASSPRVGPNSPLHF.